One and the same sample provided the 15 T cell receptor beta chains below, sequenced in a study of blood T cell repertoires in COVID-19. Clones were sequenced by immunoSEQ multiplex PCR, and TCRdb holds only the in-frame ones, with some missing. The sample holds 250,000 to 300,000 clones, nearly 90% seen once. The sequenced material came from PBMCs or T cells enriched from blood (not recorded which). Source of these receptors: a woman in her forties or fifties who had been exposed to COVID-19.

This chain uses TRBV3-1 (or the pseudogene TRBV3-2) with TRBJ2-3, with 9 bases identical to TRBD2. The CDR3 loop spans 14 amino acids. V shed 9 bases, J shed 4 bases, and the junction held 8 bases outside the gene matches. The germline V gene encodes CDR1 LGHDT and CDR2 YNNKEL (reference sequence). In nucleotides, the CDR3 is TGTGCCAGTTCCGGGACTAGCAGCGCAGATACGCAGTATTTT. Translating gives CASSGTSSADTQYF.

The rearrangement uses TRBV2 and TRBJ1-6; no reliable D call. The V gene lost 5 bases and the J gene lost 8 bases, with 4 bases spanning the gap. From germline, CDR1 is SNHLY and CDR2 FYNNEI. The CDR3 sequence is 11 residues long. The CDR3 DNA reads TGTGCCAGCAGTACTTATTCACCCCTCCACTTT. It is translated as CASSTYSPLHF.

This clone was recorded only once. V gene TRBV6-2 or TRBV6-3 combines with J gene TRBJ1-1; D remains unclear. Germline loops: CDR1 MNHEY, CDR2 SVGEGT. The CDR3 is 16 amino acids. With 4 bases removed from V and 4 bases from J, the gap between germline ends came to 19 bases. This chain's CDR3 is CASSSVLSFGGTEAFF. In nucleotides, the CDR3 is TGTGCCAGCAGTTCGGTTCTCTCTTTTGGAGGCACTGAAGCTTTCTTT.

The rearrangement joins TRBV7-8 to TRBJ2-7; 10 bases line up with TRBD2. This CDR3 has 16 residues. Germline values: CDR1 SGHVS, CDR2 FQNEAQ. With 1 base clipped from V and 7 bases from J, the junction kept 10 bases outside the gene matches. In nucleotides, the CDR3 is TGTGCCAGCAGCTTAGTTAATTCTCCTAGCGGGGGTGAGCAGTACTTC. Protein product: CASSLVNSPSGGEQYF.

The CDR3, as DNA: TGCGCCAGCAGCTTGGAAGGGACAGGCAATCAGCCCCAGCATTTT. This encodes CASSLEGTGNQPQHF. The chain has TRBV5-1 and TRBJ1-5; TRBD1 matches 7 bases. The CDR3 runs 15 residues. The V gene end was trimmed by 0 bases and the J gene end by 2 bases; junction bases not matched to a gene: 2. Germline CDR1 SGHRS, CDR2 YFSETQ.

CDR3 residues: CASSFQGIYEQYF. DNA of the CDR3: TGTGCCAGCAGTTTCCAGGGGATCTACGAGCAGTACTTC. The chain carries TRBV27 and TRBJ2-7, with TRBD1 as a possible D gene (6 bases). The V and J ends lost 3 bases and 3 bases respectively, with 9 bases between them. The germline V gene encodes CDR1 MNHEY and CDR2 SMNVEV (reference sequence). The CDR3 has 13 residues.

This chain joins TRBV2 and TRBJ2-2; D is perhaps TRBD2 (5 bases). There are 18 residues in the CDR3. In germline, CDR1 is SNHLY, CDR2 FYNNEI. The V gene lost 3 bases and the J gene lost 4 bases, with 21 bases spanning the gap. CDR3 in DNA: TGTGCCAGCAGTGATTCCTTACCCTGGCCTCGGGGCACCGGGGAGCTGTTTTTT. Residues: CASSDSLPWPRGTGELFF.

This chain joins TRBV4-1 and TRBJ1-4, with D perhaps matching TRBD1 (6 bases). Looked up from germline, CDR1 is MGHRA and CDR2 is YSYEKL. CDR3 length: 16 residues. V lost 0 bases and J 6 bases, leaving 14 bases between the germline ends. This CDR3 is CASSQDPRGFDEKLFF. CDR3 bases: TGCGCCAGCAGCCAAGATCCCAGGGGCTTCGATGAAAAACTGTTTTTT.

This sequence joins TRBV19 and TRBJ1-2, with 10 bases aligning to TRBD1. The CDR3 sequence is 14 residues long. Germline values: CDR1 LNHDA, CDR2 SQIVND (reference sequence). Trimming cost V 7 bases and J 4 bases; bases outside gene matches: 6. DNA for the CDR3: TGTGCCAGTACCCAGACAGGGGGCGGCTATGGCTACACCTTC. Translating it yields CASTQTGGGYGYTF.

This clone was detected once. The V and J genes are TRBV19 and TRBJ2-2; the D gene is possibly TRBD1 (5 bases). The CDR3 consists of 15 residues. CDR1 and CDR2 (germline): LNHDA, SQIVND (reference sequence). Trimming cost V 7 bases and J 0 bases, with 12 bases left between them. The CDR3 nucleotides are TGTGCCAGTACTCGCAGGGCCGCGAACACCGGGGAGCTGTTTTTT. This sequence encodes CASTRRAANTGELFF.

This clone was counted once. Other DNA sequences in this specimen translate into the identical CDR3. The J gene is TRBJ2-7, the V gene TRBV28; D remains ambiguous. Germline V gene sequence: CDR1 MDHEN, CDR2 SYDVKM. V lost 3 bases to trimming and J lost 4 bases, with 4 bases between them. This CDR3 spans 11 amino acids. The DNA for the CDR3 is TGTGCCAGCAGTTTCAGGTACGAGCAGTACTTC. As protein: CASSFRYEQYF.

V gene TRBV28 combines with J gene TRBJ1-5; possibly TRBD1 for D (5 bases). V was trimmed by 3 bases and J by 1 base, leaving 16 bases between them. This CDR3 is 17 amino acids long. Germline values: CDR1 MDHEN, CDR2 SYDVKM. The CDR3 reads CASSLATGKVSNQPQHF. The CDR3 region has the DNA TGTGCCAGCAGTTTGGCCACAGGAAAAGTAAGCAATCAGCCCCAGCATTTT.

This chain connects TRBV7-8 to TRBJ2-3, with 8 bases that match TRBD1. The CDR3 is 14 residues long. After removal of 5 bases from V and 10 bases from J, the junction contained 11 bases not matched to a gene. Germline CDR1 and CDR2: SGHVS and FQNEAQ. CDR3 amino acids: CASSPPGQGSAQYF. The CDR3 region has the DNA TGTGCCAGCAGCCCCCCCGGACAGGGTTCGGCGCAGTATTTT.

This chain connects TRBV7-2 to TRBJ1-6, with a tentative D call TRBD1 (5 bases). Trimming pared 3 bases from V and 6 bases from J, leaving 12 bases between. This CDR3 is built from 15 residues. Germline CDR1 is SGHTA and CDR2 is FQGNSA. CDR3 nucleotide sequence: TGTGCCAGCAGCTTCCAAGGGGCGTCTAATTCACCCCTCCACTTT. Its translation: CASSFQGASNSPLHF.

The rearrangement uses TRBV9 and TRBJ2-3; 10 nucleotides match TRBD1. CDR1 and CDR2 from the germline V gene are SGDLS and YYNGEE. The J segment lost 1 base and the V segment lost 3 bases, leaving 5 bases of the junction unmatched. The CDR3 has 16 amino acids. The CDR3 DNA reads TGTGCCAGCAGCGAAAGACAGGGGGCCGGCACAGATACGCAGTATTTT. Translated, it gives CASSERQGAGTDTQYF.